This TCR beta chain came from a study of blood T cell repertoires in COVID-19. About the research overall: Italy, Spain and the United States were the sources of the convalescent and acute COVID-19 samples. T cells, B-cell-depleted T cells, or PBMCs supplied cDNA or gDNA.

In the source study's methods: Amplifying reference gene primers gave estimates of nucleated cell counts. Clones were read by immunoSEQ multiplex PCR, and TCRdb kept only the in-frame ones, dropping some. V, J and clone size derive from that table, while D and trimming were established from the DNA sequence. The data contain approximately 150,000 clones, roughly 87% of them singletons. This receptor was obtained from a woman in her fifties or sixties with acute or convalescent COVID-19. Input material: peripheral blood.

The CDR3 nucleotides read TGTGCCAGCAGCCTCCAGACAGGGTCCTACAATGAGCAGTTCTTC. It codes for CASSLQTGSYNEQFF. V usage is TRBV9 and J usage is TRBJ2-1; the match to TRBD1 covers 7 bases. The germline V gene has CDR1 SGDLS and CDR2 YYNGEE. This CDR3 has 15 amino acids. The V gene end was trimmed by 4 bases and the J gene end by 1 base; junction bases not matched to a gene: 5.